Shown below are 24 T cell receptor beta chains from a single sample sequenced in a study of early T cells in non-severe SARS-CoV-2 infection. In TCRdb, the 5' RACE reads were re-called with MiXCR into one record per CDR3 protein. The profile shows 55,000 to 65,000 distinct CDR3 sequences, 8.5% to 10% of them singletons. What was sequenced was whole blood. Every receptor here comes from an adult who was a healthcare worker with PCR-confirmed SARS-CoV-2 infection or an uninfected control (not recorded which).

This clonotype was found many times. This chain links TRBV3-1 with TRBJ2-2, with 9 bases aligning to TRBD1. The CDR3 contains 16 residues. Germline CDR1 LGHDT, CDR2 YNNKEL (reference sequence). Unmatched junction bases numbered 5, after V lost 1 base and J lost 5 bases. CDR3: CASSQVGTGLTGELFF. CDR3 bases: TGTGCCAGCAGCCAAGTGGGGACAGGGTTGACCGGGGAGCTGTTTTTT. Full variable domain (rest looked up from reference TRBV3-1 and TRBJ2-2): DTAVSQTPKYLVTQMGNDKSIKCEQNLGHDTMYWYKQDSKKFLKIMFSYNNKELIINETVPNRFSPKSPDKAHLNLHINSLELGDSAVYFCASSQVGTGLTGELFFGEGSRLTVL.

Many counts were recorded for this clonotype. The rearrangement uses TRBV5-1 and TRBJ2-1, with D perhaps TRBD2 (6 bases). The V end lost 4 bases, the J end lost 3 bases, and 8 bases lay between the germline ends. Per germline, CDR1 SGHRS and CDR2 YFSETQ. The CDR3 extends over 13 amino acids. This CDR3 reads CASSAGFYNEQFF. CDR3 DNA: TGCGCCAGCAGCGCGGGATTCTACAATGAGCAGTTCTTC.

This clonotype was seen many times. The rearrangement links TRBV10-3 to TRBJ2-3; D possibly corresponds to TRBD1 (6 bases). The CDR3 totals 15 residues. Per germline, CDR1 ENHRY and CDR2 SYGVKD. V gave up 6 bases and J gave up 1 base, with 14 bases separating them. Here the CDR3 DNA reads TGTGCCATCAGGGACGGACAGCAGGGCACAGATACGCAGTATTTT. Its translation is CAIRDGQQGTDTQYF.

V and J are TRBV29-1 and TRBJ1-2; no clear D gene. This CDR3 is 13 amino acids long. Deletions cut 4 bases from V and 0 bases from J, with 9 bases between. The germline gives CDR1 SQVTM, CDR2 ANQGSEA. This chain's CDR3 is CSVGQGANYGYTF. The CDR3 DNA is TGCAGCGTTGGACAAGGAGCTAACTATGGCTACACCTTC.

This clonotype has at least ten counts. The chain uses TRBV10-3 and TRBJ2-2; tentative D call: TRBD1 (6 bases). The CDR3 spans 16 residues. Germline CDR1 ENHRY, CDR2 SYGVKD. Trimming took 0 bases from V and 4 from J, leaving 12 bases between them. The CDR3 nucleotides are TGTGCCATCAGTGAGTCATGGCAGGGGAGCACCGGGGAGCTGTTTTTT. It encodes CAISESWQGSTGELFF.

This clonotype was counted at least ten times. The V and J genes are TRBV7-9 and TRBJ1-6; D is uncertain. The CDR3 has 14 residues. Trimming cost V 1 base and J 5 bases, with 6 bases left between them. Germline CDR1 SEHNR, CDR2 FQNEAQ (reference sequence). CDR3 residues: CASSLEGNNSPLHF. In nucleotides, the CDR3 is TGTGCCAGCAGCTTAGAAGGGAATAATTCACCCCTCCACTTT. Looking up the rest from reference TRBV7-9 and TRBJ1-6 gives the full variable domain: DTGVSQNPRHKITKRGQNVTFRCDPISEHNRLYWYRQTLGQGPEFLTYFQNEAQLEKSRLLSDRFSAERPKGSFSTLEIQRTEQGDSAMYLCASSLEGNNSPLHFGNGTRLTVT.

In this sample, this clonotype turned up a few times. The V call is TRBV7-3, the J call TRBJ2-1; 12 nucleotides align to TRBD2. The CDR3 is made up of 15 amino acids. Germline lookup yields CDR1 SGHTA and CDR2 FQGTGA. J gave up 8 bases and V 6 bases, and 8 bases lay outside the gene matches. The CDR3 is CASRMTSGSVDEQFF. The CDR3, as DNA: TGTGCCAGCAGAATGACTAGCGGGAGTGTTGATGAGCAGTTCTTC.

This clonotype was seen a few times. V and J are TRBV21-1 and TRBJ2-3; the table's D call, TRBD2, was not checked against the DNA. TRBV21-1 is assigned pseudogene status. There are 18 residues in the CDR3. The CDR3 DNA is TGTGCCAGCAGCAAAGGTCCCACTAGCGGACCTAGCACAGATACGCAGTATTTT. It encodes CASSKGPTSGPSTDTQYF.

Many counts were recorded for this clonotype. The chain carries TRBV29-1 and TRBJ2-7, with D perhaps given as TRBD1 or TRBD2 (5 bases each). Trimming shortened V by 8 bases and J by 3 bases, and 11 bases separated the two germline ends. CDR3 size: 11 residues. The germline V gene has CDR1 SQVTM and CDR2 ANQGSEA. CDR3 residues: CSIREYYEQYF. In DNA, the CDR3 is TGCAGCATCAGGGAGTACTACGAGCAGTACTTC.

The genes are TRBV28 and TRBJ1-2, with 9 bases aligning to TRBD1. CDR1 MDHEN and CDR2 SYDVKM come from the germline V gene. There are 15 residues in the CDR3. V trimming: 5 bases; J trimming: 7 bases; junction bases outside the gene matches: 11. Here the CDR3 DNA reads TGTGCCAGCAGTATCTCAGCCGGGACAGGGATTGGCTACACCTTC. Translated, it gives CASSISAGTGIGYTF.

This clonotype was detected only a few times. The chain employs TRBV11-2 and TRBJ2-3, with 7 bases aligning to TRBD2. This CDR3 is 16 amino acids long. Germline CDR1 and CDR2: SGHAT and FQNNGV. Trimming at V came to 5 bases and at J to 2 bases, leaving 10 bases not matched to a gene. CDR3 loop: CASSARDYRFTDTQYF. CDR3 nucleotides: TGTGCCAGCAGCGCCCGGGACTACCGTTTCACAGATACGCAGTATTTT.

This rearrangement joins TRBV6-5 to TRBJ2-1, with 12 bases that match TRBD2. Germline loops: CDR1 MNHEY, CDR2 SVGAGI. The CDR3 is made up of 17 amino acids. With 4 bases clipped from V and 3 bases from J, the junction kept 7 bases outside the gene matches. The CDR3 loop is CASSLTKTSGSYNEQFF. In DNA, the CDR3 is TGTGCCAGCAGTTTGACCAAGACTAGCGGGAGCTACAATGAGCAGTTCTTC.

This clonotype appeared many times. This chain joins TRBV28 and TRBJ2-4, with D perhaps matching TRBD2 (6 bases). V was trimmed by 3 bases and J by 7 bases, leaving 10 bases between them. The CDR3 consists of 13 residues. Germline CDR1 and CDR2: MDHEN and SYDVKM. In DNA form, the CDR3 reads TGTGCCAGCAGTTTGGGGGGATGGAACATTCAGTACTTC. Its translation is CASSLGGWNIQYF.

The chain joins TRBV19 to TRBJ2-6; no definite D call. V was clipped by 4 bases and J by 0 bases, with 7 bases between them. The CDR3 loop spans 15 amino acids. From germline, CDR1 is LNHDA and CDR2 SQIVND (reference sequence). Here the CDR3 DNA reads TGTGCCAGTAGTAGGGCACGCTCTGGGGCCAACGTCCTGACTTTC. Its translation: CASSRARSGANVLTF.

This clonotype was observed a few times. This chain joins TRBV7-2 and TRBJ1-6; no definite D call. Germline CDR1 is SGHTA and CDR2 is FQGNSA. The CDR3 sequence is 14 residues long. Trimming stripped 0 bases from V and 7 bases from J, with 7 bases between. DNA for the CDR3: TGTGCCAGCAGCTTAGCGGCAGGAAATTCACCCCTCCACTTT. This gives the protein CASSLAAGNSPLHF. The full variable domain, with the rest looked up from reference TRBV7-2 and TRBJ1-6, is GAGVSQSPSNKVTEKGKDVELRCDPISGHTALYWYRQSLGQGLEFLIYFQGNSAPDKSGLPSDRFSAERTGGSVSTLTIQRTQQEDSAVYLCASSLAAGNSPLHFGNGTRLTVT.

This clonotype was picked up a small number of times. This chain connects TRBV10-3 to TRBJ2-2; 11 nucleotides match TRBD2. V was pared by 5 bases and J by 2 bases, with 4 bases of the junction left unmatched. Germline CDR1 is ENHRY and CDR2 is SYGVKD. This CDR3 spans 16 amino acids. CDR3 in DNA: TGTGCCATCAGTCCAACTAGCGGGAGTAACACCGGGGAGCTGTTTTTT. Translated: CAISPTSGSNTGELFF.

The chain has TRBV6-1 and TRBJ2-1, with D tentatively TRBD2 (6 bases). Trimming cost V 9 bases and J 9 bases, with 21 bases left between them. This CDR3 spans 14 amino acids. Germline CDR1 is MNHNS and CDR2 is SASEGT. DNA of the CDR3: TGTGCCAGTCCGACACCTTCGGGAGTGGGTGAGCAGTTCTTC. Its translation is CASPTPSGVGEQFF.

The CDR3 protein is CASSLRGTGKGYTF. CDR3 sequence (DNA): TGTGCCAGCAGTTTAAGGGGGACAGGGAAGGGCTACACCTTC. The J gene is TRBJ1-2, the V gene TRBV12-3 or TRBV12-4; 9 nucleotides line up with TRBD1. Losses at the gene ends were 2 bases for V and 8 bases for J; bases not matched to a gene: 6. The CDR3 contains 14 residues.

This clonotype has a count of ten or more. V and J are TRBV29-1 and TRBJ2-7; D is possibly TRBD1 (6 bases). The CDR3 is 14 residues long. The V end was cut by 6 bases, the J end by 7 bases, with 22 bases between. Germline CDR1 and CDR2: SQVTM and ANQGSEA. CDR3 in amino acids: CSVGSDRPRDEQYF. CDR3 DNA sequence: TGCAGCGTGGGATCCGACAGGCCCCGGGATGAGCAGTACTTC.

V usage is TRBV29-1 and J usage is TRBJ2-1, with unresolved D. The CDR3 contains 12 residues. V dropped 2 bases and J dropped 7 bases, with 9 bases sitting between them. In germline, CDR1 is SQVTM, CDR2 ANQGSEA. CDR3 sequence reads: CSVERLGNEQFF. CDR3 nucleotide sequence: TGCAGCGTTGAAAGGCTGGGGAATGAGCAGTTCTTC.

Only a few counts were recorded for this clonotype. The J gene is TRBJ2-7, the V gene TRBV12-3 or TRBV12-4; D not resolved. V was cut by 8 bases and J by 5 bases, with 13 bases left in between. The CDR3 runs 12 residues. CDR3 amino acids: CASSWALNEQYF. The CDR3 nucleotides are TGTGCCAGCTCGTGGGCTCTGAACGAGCAGTACTTC.

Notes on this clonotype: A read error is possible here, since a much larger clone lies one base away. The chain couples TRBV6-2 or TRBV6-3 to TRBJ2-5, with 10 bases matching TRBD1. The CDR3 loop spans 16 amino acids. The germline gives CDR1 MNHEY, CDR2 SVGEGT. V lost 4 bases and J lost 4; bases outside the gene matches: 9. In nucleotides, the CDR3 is TGTGCCAGCAGTTTGGGACAGGGGTTCGCAAGAGAGACCCAGTACTTC. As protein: CASSLGQGFARETQYF.

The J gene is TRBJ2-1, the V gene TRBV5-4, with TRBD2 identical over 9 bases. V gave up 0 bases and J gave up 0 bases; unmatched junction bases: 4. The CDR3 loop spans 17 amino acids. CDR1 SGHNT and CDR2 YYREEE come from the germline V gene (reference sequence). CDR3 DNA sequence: TGTGCCAGCAGCTTGGATAGCGGGGGATACTCCTACAATGAGCAGTTCTTC. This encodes CASSLDSGGYSYNEQFF.

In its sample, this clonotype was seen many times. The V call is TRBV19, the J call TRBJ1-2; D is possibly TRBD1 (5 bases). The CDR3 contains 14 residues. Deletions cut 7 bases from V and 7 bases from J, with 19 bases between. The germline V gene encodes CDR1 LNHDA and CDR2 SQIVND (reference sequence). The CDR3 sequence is CASIPTPPGSGYTF. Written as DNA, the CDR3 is TGTGCCAGTATCCCGACCCCGCCAGGGAGTGGCTACACCTTC.